This TCR beta chain was documented in a study of OX40 agonist ivuxolimab in advanced cancers. Study summary: The treatment was a fully human IgG2 OX40 agonist, ivuxolimab. General observations from the study: In general, CD8+ T cells held more expanded clones than CD4+ did, on average. Partial responders receiving 0.1-3.0 mg/kg showed among the lowest clonal expansion.

On this clone itself: Its antigen remains unknown.

The CDR3 length is 14 residues. Clones were sequenced by immunoSEQ multiplex PCR, and TCRdb holds only the in-frame ones, with some missing. The repertoire holds roughly 70,000 clones, more than 75% seen once, with approximately 0.68% in the top ten. The source material was CD4+ or CD8+ T cells sorted from blood, sampled in a trial of the OX40 agonist ivuxolimab. The sequence was obtained from an adult with an advanced solid tumor such as melanoma, head and neck, liver or kidney cancer. The gene calls are TRBV21-1 and TRBJ1-4; the DNA was not used to check the table's D call, TRBD1. TRBV21-1 is described as a pseudogene. CDR3 residues: CASSAGTGIEKLFF. The CDR3 bases are TGTGCCAGCAGTGCCGGGACAGGGATTGAAAAACTGTTTTTT.